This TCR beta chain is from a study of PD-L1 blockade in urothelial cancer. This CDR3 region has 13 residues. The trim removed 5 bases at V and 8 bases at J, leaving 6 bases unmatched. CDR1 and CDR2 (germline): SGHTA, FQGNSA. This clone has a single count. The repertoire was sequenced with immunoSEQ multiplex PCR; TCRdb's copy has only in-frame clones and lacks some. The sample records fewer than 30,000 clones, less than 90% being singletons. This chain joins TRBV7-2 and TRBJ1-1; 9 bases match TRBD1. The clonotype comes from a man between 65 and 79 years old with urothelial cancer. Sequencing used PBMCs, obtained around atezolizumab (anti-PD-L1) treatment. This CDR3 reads CASSPQGAREAFF. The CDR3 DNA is TGTGCCAGCAGCCCACAGGGGGCAAGGGAAGCTTTCTTT.